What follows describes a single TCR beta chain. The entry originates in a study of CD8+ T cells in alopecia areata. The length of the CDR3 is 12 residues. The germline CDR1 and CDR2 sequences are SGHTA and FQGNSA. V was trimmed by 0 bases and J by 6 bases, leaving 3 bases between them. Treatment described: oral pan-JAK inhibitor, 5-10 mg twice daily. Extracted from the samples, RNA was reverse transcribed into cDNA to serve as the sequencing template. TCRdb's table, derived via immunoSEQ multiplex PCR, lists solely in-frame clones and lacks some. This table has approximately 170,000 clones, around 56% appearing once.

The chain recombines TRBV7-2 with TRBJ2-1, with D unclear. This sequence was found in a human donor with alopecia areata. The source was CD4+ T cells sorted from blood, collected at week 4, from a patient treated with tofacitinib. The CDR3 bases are TGTGCCAGCAGCTTAGCGCCCAATGAGCAGTTCTTC. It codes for CASSLAPNEQFF. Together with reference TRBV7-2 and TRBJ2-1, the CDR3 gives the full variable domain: GAGVSQSPSNKVTEKGKDVELRCDPISGHTALYWYRQSLGQGLEFLIYFQGNSAPDKSGLPSDRFSAERTGGSVSTLTIQRTQQEDSAVYLCASSLAPNEQFFGPGTRLTVL.